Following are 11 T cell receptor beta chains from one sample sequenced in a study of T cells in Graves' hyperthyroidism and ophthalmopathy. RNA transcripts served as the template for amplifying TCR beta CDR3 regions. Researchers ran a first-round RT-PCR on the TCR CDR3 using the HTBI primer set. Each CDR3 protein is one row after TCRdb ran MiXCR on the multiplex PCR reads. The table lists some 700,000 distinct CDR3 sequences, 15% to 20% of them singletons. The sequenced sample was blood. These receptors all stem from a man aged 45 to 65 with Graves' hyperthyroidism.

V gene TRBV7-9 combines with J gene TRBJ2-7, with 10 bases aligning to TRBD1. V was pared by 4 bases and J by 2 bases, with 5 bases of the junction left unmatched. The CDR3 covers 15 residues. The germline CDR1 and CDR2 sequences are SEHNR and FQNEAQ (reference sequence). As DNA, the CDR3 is TGTGCCAGCAGCTCCACGGGACAGGGGCCCTACGAGCAGTACTTC. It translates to CASSSTGQGPYEQYF.

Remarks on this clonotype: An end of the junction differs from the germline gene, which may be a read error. CDR3 loop: CASSLGLAVNVQFF. The CDR3, as DNA: TGTGCCAGCAGCTTGGGACTAGCCGTCAATGTGCAGTTCTTC. J is TRBJ2-1 and V is TRBV5-4; 7 bases align to TRBD2. Germline loops: CDR1 SGHNT, CDR2 YYREEE (reference sequence). CDR3 size: 14 residues. The whole variable domain, remainder taken from reference TRBV5-4 and TRBJ2-1, is ETGVTQSPTHLIKTRGQQVTLRCSSQSGHNTVSWYQQALGQGPQFIFQYYREEENGRGNFPPRFSGLQFPNYSSELNVNALELDDSALYLCASSLGLAVNVQFFGPGTRLTVL.

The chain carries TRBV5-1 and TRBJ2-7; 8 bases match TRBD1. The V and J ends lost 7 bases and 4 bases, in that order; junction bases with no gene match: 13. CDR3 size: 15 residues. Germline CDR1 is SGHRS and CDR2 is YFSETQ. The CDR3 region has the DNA TGCGCCAGCCAAAGGAGTGGGACAGGCGGTTACGAGCAGTACTTC. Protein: CASQRSGTGGYEQYF.

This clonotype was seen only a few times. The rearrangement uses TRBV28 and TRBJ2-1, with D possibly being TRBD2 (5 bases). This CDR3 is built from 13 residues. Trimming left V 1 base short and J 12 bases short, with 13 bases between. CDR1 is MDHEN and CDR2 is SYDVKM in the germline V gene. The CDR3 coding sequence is TGTGCCAGCAGTTTATCCATCGAGGGAAGGCAGTTCTTC. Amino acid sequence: CASSLSIEGRQFF.

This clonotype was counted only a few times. The CDR3 nucleotides read TGCAGTGCTAGAGATAGGGGACGGGGGCAGAACACTGAAGCTTTCTTT. Its translation: CSARDRGRGQNTEAFF. The gene calls are TRBV20-1 and TRBJ1-1; a weak D match, TRBD1 (6 bases). Trimming pared 0 bases from V and 1 base from J, leaving 15 bases between. Germline V lookup: CDR1 DFQATT, CDR2 SNEGSKA (reference sequence). This CDR3 region has 16 residues.

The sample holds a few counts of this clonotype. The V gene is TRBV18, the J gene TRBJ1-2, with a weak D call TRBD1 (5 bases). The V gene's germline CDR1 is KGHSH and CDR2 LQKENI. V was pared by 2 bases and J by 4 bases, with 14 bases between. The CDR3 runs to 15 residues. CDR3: CASSPVHRGTYGYTF. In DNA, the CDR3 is TGTGCCAGCTCACCAGTACATAGAGGGACCTATGGCTACACCTTC.

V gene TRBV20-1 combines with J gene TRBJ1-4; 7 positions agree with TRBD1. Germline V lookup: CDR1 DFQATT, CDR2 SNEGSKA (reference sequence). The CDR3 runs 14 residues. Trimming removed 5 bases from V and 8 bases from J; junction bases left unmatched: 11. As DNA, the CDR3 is TGCAGTGCTCGTTTGACAGGGCAGAAAGAAAAACTGTTTTTT. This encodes CSARLTGQKEKLFF.

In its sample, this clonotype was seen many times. DNA of the CDR3: TGTGCCAGCAGTTGGACAAGGACTGAAGCTTTCTTT. This gives the protein CASSWTRTEAFF. This chain connects TRBV27 to TRBJ1-1, with a tentative D call TRBD1 (5 bases). The CDR3 contains 12 residues. V shed 4 bases and J shed 5 bases, with 8 bases lying between them. Germline assignment: CDR1 MNHEY and CDR2 SMNVEV (reference sequence).

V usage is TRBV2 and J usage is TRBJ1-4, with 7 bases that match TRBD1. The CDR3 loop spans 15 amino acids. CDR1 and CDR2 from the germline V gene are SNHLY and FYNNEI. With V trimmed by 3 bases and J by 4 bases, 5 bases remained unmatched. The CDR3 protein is CASSDGTAFNEKLFF. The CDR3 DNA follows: TGTGCCAGCAGTGACGGGACAGCTTTTAATGAAAAACTGTTTTTT. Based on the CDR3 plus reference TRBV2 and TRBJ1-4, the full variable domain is EPEVTQTPSHQVTQMGQEVILRCVPISNHLYFYWYRQILGQKVEFLVSFYNNEISEKSEIFDDQFSVERPDGSNFTLKIRSTKLEDSAMYFCASSDGTAFNEKLFFGSGTQLSVL.

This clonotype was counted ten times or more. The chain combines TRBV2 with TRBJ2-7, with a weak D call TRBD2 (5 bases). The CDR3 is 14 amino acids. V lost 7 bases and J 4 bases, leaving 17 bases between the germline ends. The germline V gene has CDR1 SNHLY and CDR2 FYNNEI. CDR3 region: CASNEQWRTYEQYF. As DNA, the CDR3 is TGTGCCAGCAATGAGCAATGGCGGACTTACGAGCAGTACTTC. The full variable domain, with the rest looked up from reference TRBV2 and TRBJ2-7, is EPEVTQTPSHQVTQMGQEVILRCVPISNHLYFYWYRQILGQKVEFLVSFYNNEISEKSEIFDDQFSVERPDGSNFTLKIRSTKLEDSAMYFCASNEQWRTYEQYFGPGTRLTVT.

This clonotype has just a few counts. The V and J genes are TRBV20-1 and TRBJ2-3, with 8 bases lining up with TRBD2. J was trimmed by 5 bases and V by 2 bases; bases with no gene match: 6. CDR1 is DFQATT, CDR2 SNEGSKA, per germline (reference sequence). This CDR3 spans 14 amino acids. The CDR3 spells CSARPSGSLDTQYF. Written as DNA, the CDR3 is TGCAGTGCTAGACCCAGCGGGAGTCTAGATACGCAGTATTTT.